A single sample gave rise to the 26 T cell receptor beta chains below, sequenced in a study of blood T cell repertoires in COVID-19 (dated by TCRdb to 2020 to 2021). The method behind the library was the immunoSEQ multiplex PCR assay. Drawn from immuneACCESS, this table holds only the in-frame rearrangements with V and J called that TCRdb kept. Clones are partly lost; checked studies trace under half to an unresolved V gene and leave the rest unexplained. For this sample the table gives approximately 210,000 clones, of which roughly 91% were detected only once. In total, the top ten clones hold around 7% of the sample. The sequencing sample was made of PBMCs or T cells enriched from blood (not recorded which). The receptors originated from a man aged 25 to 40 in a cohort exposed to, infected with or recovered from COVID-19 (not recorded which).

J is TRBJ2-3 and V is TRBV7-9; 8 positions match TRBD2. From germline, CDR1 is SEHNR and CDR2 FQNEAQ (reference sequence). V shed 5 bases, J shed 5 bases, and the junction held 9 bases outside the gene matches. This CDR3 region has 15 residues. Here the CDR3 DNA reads TGTGCCAGCAGCCATATAGCGGGGATCCGAGATACGCAGTATTTT. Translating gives CASSHIAGIRDTQYF.

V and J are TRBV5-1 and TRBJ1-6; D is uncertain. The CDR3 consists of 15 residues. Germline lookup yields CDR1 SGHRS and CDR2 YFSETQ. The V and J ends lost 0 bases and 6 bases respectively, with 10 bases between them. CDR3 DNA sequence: TGCGCCAGCAGCTTGGAAGGTCTAGGTAATTCACCCCTCCACTTT. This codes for CASSLEGLGNSPLHF.

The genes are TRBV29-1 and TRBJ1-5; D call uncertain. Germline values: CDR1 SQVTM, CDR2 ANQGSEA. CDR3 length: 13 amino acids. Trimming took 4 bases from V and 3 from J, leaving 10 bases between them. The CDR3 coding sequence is TGCAGCGTTGTTGGGCAACCCAATCAGCCCCAGCATTTT. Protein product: CSVVGQPNQPQHF.

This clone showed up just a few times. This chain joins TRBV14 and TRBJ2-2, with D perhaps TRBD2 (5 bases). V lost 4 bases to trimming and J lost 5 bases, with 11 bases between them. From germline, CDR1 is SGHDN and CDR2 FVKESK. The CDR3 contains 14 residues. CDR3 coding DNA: TGTGCCAGCAGCCTCCGGACTGGGACCGGGGAGCTGTTTTTT. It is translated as CASSLRTGTGELFF.

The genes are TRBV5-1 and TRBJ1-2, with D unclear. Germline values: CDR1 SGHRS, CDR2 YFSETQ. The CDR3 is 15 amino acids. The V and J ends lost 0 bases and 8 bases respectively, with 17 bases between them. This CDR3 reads CASSLDSSTPTGYTF. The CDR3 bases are TGCGCCAGCAGCTTGGACAGCTCCACGCCAACGGGCTACACCTTC.

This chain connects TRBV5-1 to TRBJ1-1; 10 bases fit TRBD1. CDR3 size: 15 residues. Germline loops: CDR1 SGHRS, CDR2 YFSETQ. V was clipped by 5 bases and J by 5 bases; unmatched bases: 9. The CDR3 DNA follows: TGCGCCAGCAGAGGGACAGGGGCAAAAGGAACTGAAGCTTTCTTT. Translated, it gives CASRGTGAKGTEAFF. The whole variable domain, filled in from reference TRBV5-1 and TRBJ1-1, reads KAGVTQTPRYLIKTRGQQVTLSCSPISGHRSVSWYQQTPGQGLQFLFEYFSETQRNKGNFPGRFSGRQFSNSRSEMNVSTLELGDSALYLCASRGTGAKGTEAFFGQGTRLTVV.

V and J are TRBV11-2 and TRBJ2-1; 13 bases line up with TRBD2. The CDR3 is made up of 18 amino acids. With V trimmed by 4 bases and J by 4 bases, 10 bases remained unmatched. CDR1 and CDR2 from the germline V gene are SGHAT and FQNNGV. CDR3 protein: CASSSFPGTSGMYNEQFF. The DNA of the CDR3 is TGTGCCAGCAGCTCCTTCCCGGGGACTAGCGGGATGTACAATGAGCAGTTCTTC.

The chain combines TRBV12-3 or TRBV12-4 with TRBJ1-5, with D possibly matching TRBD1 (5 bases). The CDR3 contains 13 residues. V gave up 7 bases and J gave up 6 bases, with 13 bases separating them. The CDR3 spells CASNLGGSQPQHF. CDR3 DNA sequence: TGTGCCAGCAATCTTGGGGGGAGTCAGCCCCAGCATTTT.

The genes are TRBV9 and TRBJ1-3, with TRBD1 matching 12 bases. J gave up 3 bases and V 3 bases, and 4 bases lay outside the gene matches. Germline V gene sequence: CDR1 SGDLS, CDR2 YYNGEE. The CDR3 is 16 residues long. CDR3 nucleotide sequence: TGTGCCAGCAGCGGGCGGGACAGGGGGCATGGAAACACCATATATTTT. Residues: CASSGRDRGHGNTIYF.

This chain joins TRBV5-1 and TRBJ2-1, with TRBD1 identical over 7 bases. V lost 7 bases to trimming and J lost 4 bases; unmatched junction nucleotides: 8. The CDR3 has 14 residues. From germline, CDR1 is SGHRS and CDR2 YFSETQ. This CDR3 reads CASLRGQGYNEQFF. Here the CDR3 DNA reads TGCGCCAGCTTAAGGGGGCAGGGGTACAATGAGCAGTTCTTC.

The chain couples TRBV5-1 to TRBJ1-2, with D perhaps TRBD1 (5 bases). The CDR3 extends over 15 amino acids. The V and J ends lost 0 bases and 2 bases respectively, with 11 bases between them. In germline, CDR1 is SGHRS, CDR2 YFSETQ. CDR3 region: CASSLAGAGNYGYTF. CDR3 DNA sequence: TGCGCCAGCAGCTTGGCCGGGGCGGGGAACTATGGCTACACCTTC. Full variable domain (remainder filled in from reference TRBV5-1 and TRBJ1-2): KAGVTQTPRYLIKTRGQQVTLSCSPISGHRSVSWYQQTPGQGLQFLFEYFSETQRNKGNFPGRFSGRQFSNSRSEMNVSTLELGDSALYLCASSLAGAGNYGYTFGSGTRLTVV.

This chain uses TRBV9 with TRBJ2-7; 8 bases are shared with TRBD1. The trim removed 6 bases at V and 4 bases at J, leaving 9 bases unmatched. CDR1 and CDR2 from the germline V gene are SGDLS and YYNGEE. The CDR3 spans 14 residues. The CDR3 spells CASTRGTGTYEQYF. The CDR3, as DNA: TGTGCCAGCACCCGGGGGACAGGAACTTACGAGCAGTACTTC.

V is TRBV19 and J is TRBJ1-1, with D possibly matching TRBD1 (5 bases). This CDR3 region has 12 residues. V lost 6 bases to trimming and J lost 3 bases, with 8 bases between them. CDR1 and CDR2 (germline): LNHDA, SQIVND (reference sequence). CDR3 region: CASRQAYTEAFF. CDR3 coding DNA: TGTGCCAGTAGACAGGCGTACACTGAAGCTTTCTTT.

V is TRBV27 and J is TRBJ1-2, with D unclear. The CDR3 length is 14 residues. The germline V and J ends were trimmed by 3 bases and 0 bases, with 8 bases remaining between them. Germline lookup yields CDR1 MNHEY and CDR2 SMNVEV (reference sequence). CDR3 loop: CASSFQYANYGYTF. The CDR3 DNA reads TGTGCCAGCAGTTTCCAGTACGCTAACTATGGCTACACCTTC.

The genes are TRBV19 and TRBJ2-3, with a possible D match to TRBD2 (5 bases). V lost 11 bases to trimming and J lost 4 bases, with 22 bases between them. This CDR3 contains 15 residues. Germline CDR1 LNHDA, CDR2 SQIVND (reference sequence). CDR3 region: CARRSEADYPDTQYF. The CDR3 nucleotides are TGTGCCCGAAGATCGGAGGCAGATTATCCAGATACGCAGTATTTT. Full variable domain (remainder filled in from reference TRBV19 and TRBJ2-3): DGGITQSPKYLFRKEGQNVTLSCEQNLNHDAMYWYRQDPGQGLRLIYYSQIVNDFQKGDIAEGYSVSREKKESFPLTVTSAQKNPTAFYLCARRSEADYPDTQYFGPGTRLTVL.

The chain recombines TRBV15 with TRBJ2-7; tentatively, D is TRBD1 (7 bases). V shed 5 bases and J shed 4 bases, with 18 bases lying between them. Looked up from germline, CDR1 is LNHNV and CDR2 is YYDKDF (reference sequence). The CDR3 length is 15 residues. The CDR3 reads CATSPRAAGGYEQYF. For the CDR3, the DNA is TGTGCCACCAGCCCGAGGGCAGCAGGGGGGTACGAGCAGTACTTC.

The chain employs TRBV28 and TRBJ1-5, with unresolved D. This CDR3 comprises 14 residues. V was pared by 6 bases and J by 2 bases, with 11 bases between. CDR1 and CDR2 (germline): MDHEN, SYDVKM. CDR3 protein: CASRTVAGNQPQHF. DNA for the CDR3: TGTGCCAGCAGAACCGTTGCAGGCAATCAGCCCCAGCATTTT.

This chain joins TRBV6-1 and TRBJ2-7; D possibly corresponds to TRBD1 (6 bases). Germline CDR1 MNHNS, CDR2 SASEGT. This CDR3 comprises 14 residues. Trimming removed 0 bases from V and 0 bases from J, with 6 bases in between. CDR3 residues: CASSEADSSYEQYF. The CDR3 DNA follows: TGTGCCAGCAGTGAAGCGGACAGCTCCTACGAGCAGTACTTC.

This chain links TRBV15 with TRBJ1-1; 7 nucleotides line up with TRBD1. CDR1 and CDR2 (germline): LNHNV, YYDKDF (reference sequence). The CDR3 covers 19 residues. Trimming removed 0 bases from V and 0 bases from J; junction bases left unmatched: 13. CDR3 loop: CATSRDPRRTGRLNTEAFF. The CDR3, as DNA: TGTGCCACCAGCAGAGATCCCCGCAGGACAGGACGTCTGAACACTGAAGCTTTCTTT.

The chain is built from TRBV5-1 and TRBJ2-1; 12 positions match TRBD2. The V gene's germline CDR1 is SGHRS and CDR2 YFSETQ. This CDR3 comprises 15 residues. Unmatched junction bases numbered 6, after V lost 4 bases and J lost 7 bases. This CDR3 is CASSPGTSGFNEQFF. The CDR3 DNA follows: TGCGCCAGCAGCCCCGGGACTAGCGGGTTTAATGAGCAGTTCTTC. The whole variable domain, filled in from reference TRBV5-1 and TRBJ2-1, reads KAGVTQTPRYLIKTRGQQVTLSCSPISGHRSVSWYQQTPGQGLQFLFEYFSETQRNKGNFPGRFSGRQFSNSRSEMNVSTLELGDSALYLCASSPGTSGFNEQFFGPGTRLTVL.

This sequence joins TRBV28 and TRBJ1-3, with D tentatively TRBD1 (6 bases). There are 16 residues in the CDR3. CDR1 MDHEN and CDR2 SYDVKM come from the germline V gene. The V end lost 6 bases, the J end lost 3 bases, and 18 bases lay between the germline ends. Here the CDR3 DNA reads TGTGCCAGCAGCTGGGGGCGGGTCATAGGTGGAAACACCATATATTTT. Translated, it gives CASSWGRVIGGNTIYF.

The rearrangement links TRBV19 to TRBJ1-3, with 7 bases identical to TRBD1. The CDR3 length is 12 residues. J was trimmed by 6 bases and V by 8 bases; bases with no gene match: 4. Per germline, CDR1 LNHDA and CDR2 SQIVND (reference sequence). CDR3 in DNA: TGTGCCAGTGGGACAGTGGCAAACACCATATATTTT. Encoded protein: CASGTVANTIYF.

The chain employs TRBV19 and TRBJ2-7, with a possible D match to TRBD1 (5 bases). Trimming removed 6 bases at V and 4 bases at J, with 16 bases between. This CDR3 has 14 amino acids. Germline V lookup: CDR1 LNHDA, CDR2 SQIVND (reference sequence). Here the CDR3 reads CASSSTGLAYEQYF. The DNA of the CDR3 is TGTGCCAGTAGCTCAACAGGTCTGGCTTACGAGCAGTACTTC.

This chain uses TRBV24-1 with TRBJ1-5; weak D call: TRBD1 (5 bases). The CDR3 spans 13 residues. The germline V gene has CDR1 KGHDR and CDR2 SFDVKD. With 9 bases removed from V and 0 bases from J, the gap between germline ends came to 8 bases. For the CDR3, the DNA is TGTGCCACCGCCGGGGGTAGCAATCAGCCCCAGCATTTT. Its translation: CATAGGSNQPQHF.

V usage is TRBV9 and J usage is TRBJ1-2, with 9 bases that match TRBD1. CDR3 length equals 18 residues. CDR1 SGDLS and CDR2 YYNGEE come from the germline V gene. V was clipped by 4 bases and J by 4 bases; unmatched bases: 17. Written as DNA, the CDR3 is TGTGCCAGCAGCCCTTCCTCATTGGGACAGGGCCCATCCTATGGCTACACCTTC. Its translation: CASSPSSLGQGPSYGYTF. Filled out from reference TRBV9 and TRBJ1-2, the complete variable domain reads DSGVTQTPKHLITATGQRVTLRCSPRSGDLSVYWYQQSLDQGLQFLIQYYNGEERAKGNILERFSAQQFPDLHSELNLSSLELGDSALYFCASSPSSLGQGPSYGYTFGSGTRLTVV.

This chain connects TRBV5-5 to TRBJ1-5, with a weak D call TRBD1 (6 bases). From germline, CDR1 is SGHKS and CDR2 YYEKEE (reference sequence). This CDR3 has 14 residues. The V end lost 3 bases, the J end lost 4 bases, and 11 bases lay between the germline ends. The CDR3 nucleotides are TGTGCCAGCAGCTGGACAGATACAAATCAGCCCCAGCATTTT. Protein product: CASSWTDTNQPQHF.